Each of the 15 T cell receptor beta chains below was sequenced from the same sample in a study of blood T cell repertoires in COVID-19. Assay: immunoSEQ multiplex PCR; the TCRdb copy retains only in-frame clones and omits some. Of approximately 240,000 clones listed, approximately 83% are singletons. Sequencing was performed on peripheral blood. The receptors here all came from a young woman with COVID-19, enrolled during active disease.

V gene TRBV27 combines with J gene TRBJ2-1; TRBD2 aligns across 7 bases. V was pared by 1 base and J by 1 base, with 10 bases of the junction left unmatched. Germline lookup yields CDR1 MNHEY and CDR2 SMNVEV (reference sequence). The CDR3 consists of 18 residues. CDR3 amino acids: CASSLFETSAISYNEQFF. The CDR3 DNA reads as TGTGCCAGCAGTTTATTCGAAACTAGCGCGATATCCTACAATGAGCAGTTCTTC.

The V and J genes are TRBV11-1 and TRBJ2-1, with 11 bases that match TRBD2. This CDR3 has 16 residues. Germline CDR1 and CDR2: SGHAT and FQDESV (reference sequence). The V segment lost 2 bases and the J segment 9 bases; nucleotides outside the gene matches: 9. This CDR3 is CASSLRPTSGGVEQFF. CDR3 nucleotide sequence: TGTGCCAGCAGCTTAAGGCCCACTAGCGGGGGTGTTGAGCAGTTCTTC.

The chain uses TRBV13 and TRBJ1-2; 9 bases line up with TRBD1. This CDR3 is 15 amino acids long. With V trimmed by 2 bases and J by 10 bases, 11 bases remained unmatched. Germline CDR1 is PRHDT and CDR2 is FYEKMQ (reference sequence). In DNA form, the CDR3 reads TGTGCCAGCAGCTTAAAGGGCTCGGGACAGGGATCCTACACCTTC. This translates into CASSLKGSGQGSYTF.

The CDR3 nucleotides are TGTGCCTGGAGTACGCAGATCGCCCACGAGCAGTACTTC. Residues: CAWSTQIAHEQYF. The V call is TRBV30, the J call TRBJ2-7; no clear D gene. V gave up 2 bases and J gave up 5 bases, with 13 bases separating them. The CDR3 extends over 13 amino acids. Germline assignment: CDR1 GTSNPN and CDR2 SVGIG (reference sequence). Complete variable domain (other parts from reference TRBV30 and TRBJ2-7): SQTIHQWPATLVQPVGSPLSLECTVEGTSNPNLYWYRQAAGRGLQLLFYSVGIGQISSEVPQNLSASRPQDRQFILSSKKLLLSDSGFYLCAWSTQIAHEQYFGPGTRLTVT.

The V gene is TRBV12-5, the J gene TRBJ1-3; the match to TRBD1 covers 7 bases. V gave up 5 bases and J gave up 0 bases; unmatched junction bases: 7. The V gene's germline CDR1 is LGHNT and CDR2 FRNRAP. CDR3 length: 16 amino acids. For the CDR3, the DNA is TGTGCTAGTGGTCTAGGGACAGCGGGCTCTGGAAACACCATATATTTT. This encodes CASGLGTAGSGNTIYF.

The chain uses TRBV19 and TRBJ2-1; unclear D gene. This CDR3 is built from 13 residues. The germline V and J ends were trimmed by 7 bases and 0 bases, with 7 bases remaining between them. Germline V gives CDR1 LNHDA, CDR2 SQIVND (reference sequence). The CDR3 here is CASTSSSYNEQFF. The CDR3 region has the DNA TGTGCCAGTACGTCGAGCTCCTACAATGAGCAGTTCTTC.

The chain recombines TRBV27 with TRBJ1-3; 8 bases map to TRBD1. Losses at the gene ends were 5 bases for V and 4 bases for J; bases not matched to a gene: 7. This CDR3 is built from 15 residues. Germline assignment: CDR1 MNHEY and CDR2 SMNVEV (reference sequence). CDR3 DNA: TGTGCCAGCAGTAAACAGGGGGGGCGCGGAAACACCATATATTTT. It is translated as CASSKQGGRGNTIYF.

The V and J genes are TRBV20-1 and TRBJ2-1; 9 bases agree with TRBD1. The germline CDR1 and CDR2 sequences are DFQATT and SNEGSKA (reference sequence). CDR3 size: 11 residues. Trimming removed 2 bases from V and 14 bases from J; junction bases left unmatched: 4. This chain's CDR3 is CSARSRDREFF. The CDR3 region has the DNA TGCAGTGCTAGATCTCGGGACAGGGAGTTCTTC.

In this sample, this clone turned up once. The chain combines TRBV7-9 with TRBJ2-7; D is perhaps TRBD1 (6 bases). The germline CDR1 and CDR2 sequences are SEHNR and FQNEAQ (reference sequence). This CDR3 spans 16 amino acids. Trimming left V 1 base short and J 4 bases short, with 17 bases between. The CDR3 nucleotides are TGTGCCAGCAGCTTAGGGGGTCAGGGGTCGTGGTACGAGCAGTACTTC. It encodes CASSLGGQGSWYEQYF.

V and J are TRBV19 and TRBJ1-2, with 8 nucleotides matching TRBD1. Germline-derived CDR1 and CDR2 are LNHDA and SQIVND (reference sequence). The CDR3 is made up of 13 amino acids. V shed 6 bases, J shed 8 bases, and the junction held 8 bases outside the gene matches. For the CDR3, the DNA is TGTGCCAGTAGCCCGGGACAGGTCGGCGGCTACACCTTC. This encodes CASSPGQVGGYTF.

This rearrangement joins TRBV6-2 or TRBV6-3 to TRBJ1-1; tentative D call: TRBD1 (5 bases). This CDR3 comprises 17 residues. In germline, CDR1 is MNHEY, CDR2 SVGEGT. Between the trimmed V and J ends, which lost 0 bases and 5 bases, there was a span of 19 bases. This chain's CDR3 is CASSYSNSGGGRTEAFF. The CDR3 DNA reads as TGTGCCAGCAGTTACTCGAACTCCGGGGGGGGGAGGACTGAAGCTTTCTTT.

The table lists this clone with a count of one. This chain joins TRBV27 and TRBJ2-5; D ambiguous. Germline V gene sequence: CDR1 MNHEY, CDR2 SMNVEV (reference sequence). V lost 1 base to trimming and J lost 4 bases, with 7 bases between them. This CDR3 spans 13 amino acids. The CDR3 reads CASSLLAAETQYF. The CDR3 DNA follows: TGTGCCAGCAGTTTATTGGCCGCAGAGACCCAGTACTTC.

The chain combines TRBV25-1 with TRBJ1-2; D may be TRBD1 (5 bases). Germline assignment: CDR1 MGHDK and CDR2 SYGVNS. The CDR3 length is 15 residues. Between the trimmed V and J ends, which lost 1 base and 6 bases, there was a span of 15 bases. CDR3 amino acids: CASSEFRQGSHGYTF. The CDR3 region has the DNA TGTGCCAGCAGTGAATTCCGGCAGGGATCACATGGCTACACCTTC.

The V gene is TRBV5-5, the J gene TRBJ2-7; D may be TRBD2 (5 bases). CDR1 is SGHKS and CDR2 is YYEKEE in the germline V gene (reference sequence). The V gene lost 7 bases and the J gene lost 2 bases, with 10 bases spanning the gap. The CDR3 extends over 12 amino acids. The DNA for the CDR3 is TGTGCCAGCCCGGACGGGACCTACGAGCAGTACTTC. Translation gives CASPDGTYEQYF.

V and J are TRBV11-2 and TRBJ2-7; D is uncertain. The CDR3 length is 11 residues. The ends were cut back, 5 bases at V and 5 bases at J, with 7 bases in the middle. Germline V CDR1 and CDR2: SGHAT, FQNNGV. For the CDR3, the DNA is TGTGCCAGCAGCCCAGGTAACGAGCAGTACTTC. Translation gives CASSPGNEQYF. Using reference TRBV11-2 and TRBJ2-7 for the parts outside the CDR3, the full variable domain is EAGVAQSPRYKIIEKRQSVAFWCNPISGHATLYWYQQILGQGPKLLIQFQNNGVVDDSQLPKDRFSAERLKGVDSTLKIQPAKLEDSAVYLCASSPGNEQYFGPGTRLTVT.